Shown below are 22 T cell receptor beta chains from a single sample sequenced in a study of cytomegalovirus exposure and HLA in healthy donors. PCR employed 60 Vbeta and 13 Jbeta primers. The data were produced by immunoSEQ multiplex PCR, yet TCRdb's version contains in-frame clones alone and is incomplete. The table shows about 170,000 clones, with around four fifths occurring only once. The sequencing sample was made of PBMCs. These receptors were taken from a girl aged 5 to 17 in good health and CMV-seropositive.

CDR3 nucleotides: TGTGCCTGGAGGCGGGACGGCAATCAGCCCCAGCATTTT. Encoded protein: CAWRRDGNQPQHF. The chain is built from TRBV30 and TRBJ1-5, with TRBD1 as a possible D gene (5 bases). Germline values: CDR1 GTSNPN, CDR2 SVGIG (reference sequence). Trimming took off 3 bases at V and 2 bases at J, with 8 bases between the two ends. The CDR3 has 13 residues.

The chain links TRBV4-1 to TRBJ2-7; 11 nucleotides match TRBD2. The CDR3 spans 15 residues. V shed 4 bases, J shed 5 bases, and the junction held 7 bases outside the gene matches. Germline V gives CDR1 MGHRA, CDR2 YSYEKL. In DNA form, the CDR3 reads TGCGCCAGCAGCCGCCTTAGCGGGGGGGCAGACGAGCAGTACTTC. It codes for CASSRLSGGADEQYF.

This sequence joins TRBV7-9 and TRBJ2-1; 13 nucleotides match TRBD2. The V gene end was trimmed by 0 bases and the J gene end by 3 bases; junction bases not matched to a gene: 5. Germline values: CDR1 SEHNR, CDR2 FQNEAQ (reference sequence). This CDR3 spans 18 amino acids. CDR3 in amino acids: CASSLALAGGISYNEQFF. CDR3 nucleotide sequence: TGTGCCAGCAGCTTAGCACTAGCGGGGGGGATTAGCTACAATGAGCAGTTCTTC.

The CDR3 region is CASMKGAWYEKLFF. The CDR3 DNA sequence: TGTGCCAGCATGAAGGGGGCATGGTATGAAAAACTGTTTTTT. The chain recombines TRBV2 with TRBJ1-4; TRBD1 matches 7 bases. The germline gives CDR1 SNHLY, CDR2 FYNNEI. With V trimmed by 7 bases and J by 6 bases, 8 bases remained unmatched. The CDR3 spans 14 residues. Variable domain in full (rest from reference TRBV2 and TRBJ1-4): EPEVTQTPSHQVTQMGQEVILRCVPISNHLYFYWYRQILGQKVEFLVSFYNNEISEKSEIFDDQFSVERPDGSNFTLKIRSTKLEDSAMYFCASMKGAWYEKLFFGSGTQLSVL.

The chain couples TRBV7-9 to TRBJ1-2; D possibly corresponds to TRBD1 (6 bases). Trimming took 3 bases from V and 3 from J, leaving 17 bases between them. From germline, CDR1 is SEHNR and CDR2 FQNEAQ (reference sequence). The CDR3 consists of 16 residues. The CDR3: CASSFPQGGIDYGYTF. DNA for the CDR3: TGTGCCAGCAGCTTCCCCCAAGGGGGAATCGACTATGGCTACACCTTC.

The gene calls are TRBV29-1 and TRBJ2-1, with a tentative D call TRBD2 (6 bases). V dropped 7 bases and J dropped 7 bases, with 8 bases sitting between them. CDR3 size: 10 residues. CDR1 SQVTM and CDR2 ANQGSEA come from the germline V gene. CDR3 residues: CSGLANEQFF. The CDR3 nucleotides read TGCAGCGGTCTAGCGAATGAGCAGTTCTTC.

This sequence joins TRBV7-9 and TRBJ1-3; the match to TRBD1 covers 8 bases. The CDR3 spans 15 residues. V gave up 4 bases and J gave up 4 bases; unmatched junction bases: 6. The germline V gene encodes CDR1 SEHNR and CDR2 FQNEAQ (reference sequence). CDR3 bases: TGTGCCAGCAGCTCCCAGGGGGCGCAAGGAAACACCATATATTTT. Encoded protein: CASSSQGAQGNTIYF.

This clone was seen more than once but under ten times. The chain is built from TRBV19 and TRBJ1-5, with 11 bases that match TRBD1. In germline, CDR1 is LNHDA, CDR2 SQIVND (reference sequence). V was clipped by 6 bases and J by 8 bases; unmatched bases: 6. The CDR3 totals 14 residues. As DNA, the CDR3 is TGTGCCAGTAGGCTAGGACAGGGGGCAAAGCCCCAGCATTTT. Translation: CASRLGQGAKPQHF.

This clone was seen only a few times. The V gene is TRBV5-1, the J gene TRBJ2-5, with D unresolved. The germline V gene has CDR1 SGHRS and CDR2 YFSETQ. This CDR3 is built from 15 residues. Trimming shortened V by 4 bases and J by 0 bases, and 13 bases separated the two germline ends. CDR3 in amino acids: CASSPPRANQETQYF. The CDR3 nucleotides are TGCGCCAGCAGCCCACCGCGCGCCAACCAAGAGACCCAGTACTTC.

Concerning this clone: The same CDR3 also results from other DNA sequences found in this sample. The V gene is TRBV5-1, the J gene TRBJ2-5; 13 bases fit TRBD2. The trim removed 1 base at V and 2 bases at J, leaving 2 bases unmatched. The germline V gene has CDR1 SGHRS and CDR2 YFSETQ. This CDR3 comprises 16 residues. Here the CDR3 DNA reads TGCGCCAGCAGCTTGCGACTAGCGGGGGGACAAGAGACCCAGTACTTC. Its protein is CASSLRLAGGQETQYF.

The chain joins TRBV14 to TRBJ1-1; TRBD1 might be the D (6 bases). This CDR3 comprises 14 residues. From germline, CDR1 is SGHDN and CDR2 FVKESK. V was clipped by 1 base and J by 5 bases, with 11 bases between them. In DNA, the CDR3 is TGTGCCAGCAGCCAAGTCAGGGGATGGACTGAAGCTTTCTTT. It codes for CASSQVRGWTEAFF.

This chain links TRBV5-5 with TRBJ2-5, with 8 bases aligning to TRBD2. V lost 0 bases and J lost 5; bases outside the gene matches: 3. The CDR3 is 14 residues long. The germline CDR1 and CDR2 sequences are SGHKS and YYEKEE (reference sequence). CDR3 sequence reads: CASSLVTSGETQYF. The DNA of the CDR3 is TGTGCCAGCAGCTTGGTAACTAGCGGTGAGACCCAGTACTTC.

As regards this clone: Other DNA sequences from this sample encode an identical CDR3 as well. The V gene is TRBV6-5, the J gene TRBJ1-1; D remains ambiguous. The V end was cut by 6 bases, the J end by 1 base, with 6 bases between. Germline values: CDR1 MNHEY, CDR2 SVGAGI. The CDR3 covers 12 residues. The CDR3 coding sequence is TGTGCCAGCAGCCCGGGGAACACTGAAGCTTTCTTT. As protein: CASSPGNTEAFF.

J is TRBJ2-2 and V is TRBV2, with D possibly being TRBD2 (6 bases). This CDR3 is built from 16 residues. Looked up from germline, CDR1 is SNHLY and CDR2 is FYNNEI. Trimming took 7 bases from V and 8 from J, leaving 23 bases between them. CDR3 loop: CASTSPLGLSTGELFF. In nucleotides, the CDR3 is TGTGCCAGCACCTCCCCTTTGGGACTTAGCACGGGGGAGCTGTTTTTT.

The rearrangement joins TRBV7-3 to TRBJ2-7; D might be TRBD2 (7 bases). Germline V gene sequence: CDR1 SGHTA, CDR2 FQGTGA. The V end was cut by 0 bases, the J end by 4 bases, with 13 bases between. This CDR3 comprises 15 residues. The CDR3: CASSLTVGGQYEQYF. The CDR3 region has the DNA TGTGCCAGCAGCTTAACGGTGGGGGGGCAGTACGAGCAGTACTTC.

The rearrangement joins TRBV11-3 to TRBJ1-6; D is perhaps TRBD1 (5 bases). CDR3 length: 20 residues. The V and J ends lost 3 bases and 8 bases respectively, with 29 bases between them. Germline lookup yields CDR1 SGHNT and CDR2 YENEEA. CDR3: CASSLAGRKYDWFWDSPLHF. The CDR3 region has the DNA TGTGCCAGCAGCTTGGCAGGGAGGAAGTATGACTGGTTTTGGGATTCACCCCTCCACTTT.

V is TRBV5-1 and J is TRBJ1-2, with 9 positions matching TRBD1. The CDR3 contains 16 residues. Germline assignment: CDR1 SGHRS and CDR2 YFSETQ. V lost 0 bases, J lost 7 bases, and 10 bases stayed unmatched. The CDR3 region has the DNA TGCGCCAGCAGCTTGGCTTGGACAGGGGAGTTCCGTGGCTACACCTTC. Its translation is CASSLAWTGEFRGYTF.

The chain couples TRBV27 to TRBJ1-4; 12 bases are shared with TRBD1. CDR3 length equals 17 residues. Germline assignment: CDR1 MNHEY and CDR2 SMNVEV (reference sequence). The J segment lost 10 bases and the V segment lost 7 bases, leaving 16 bases of the junction unmatched. CDR3 sequence (DNA): TGTGCCAGCACCGAGAAAATCACCGGGACAGGGGGCGGAAAACTGTTTTTT. Encoded protein: CASTEKITGTGGGKLFF. The full variable domain, completed using reference TRBV27 and TRBJ1-4, is EAQVTQNPRYLITVTGKKLTVTCSQNMNHEYMSWYRQDPGLGLRQIYYSMNVEVTDKGDVPEGYKVSRKEKRNFPLILESPSPNQTSLYFCASTEKITGTGGGKLFFGSGTQLSVL.

The V and J genes are TRBV6-1 and TRBJ2-5; 7 bases agree with TRBD1. From germline, CDR1 is MNHNS and CDR2 SASEGT. This CDR3 comprises 15 residues. J was trimmed by 1 base and V by 6 bases; bases with no gene match: 8. CDR3 DNA sequence: TGTGCCAGCAGAGAAATCGGGACAGCCCAAGAGACCCAGTACTTC. It translates to CASREIGTAQETQYF.

The chain is built from TRBV7-2 and TRBJ1-4; D remains unclear. This CDR3 has 16 residues. V was pared by 4 bases and J by 6 bases, with 18 bases between. CDR1 and CDR2 (germline): SGHTA, FQGNSA. The CDR3 spells CASSSETWFEDEKLFF. The CDR3 nucleotides are TGTGCCAGCAGCTCAGAGACGTGGTTTGAGGATGAAAAACTGTTTTTT.

The rearrangement uses TRBV27 and TRBJ2-7; a possible D gene is TRBD2 (5 bases). Between the trimmed V and J ends, which lost 5 bases and 5 bases, there was a span of 13 bases. The V gene's germline CDR1 is MNHEY and CDR2 SMNVEV (reference sequence). CDR3 length: 13 residues. CDR3: CASSPPGYDEQYF. In DNA form, the CDR3 reads TGTGCCAGCAGTCCTCCGGGATATGACGAGCAGTACTTC.

For this clone: Relative to the germline gene, one junction end is altered; a read error may explain this. The chain uses TRBV4-1 and TRBJ1-1; TRBD1 might be the D (5 bases). CDR1 is MGHRA, CDR2 YSYEKL, per germline. The CDR3 is 15 amino acids. DNA of the CDR3: TGCGCCAGCAGCCAAGATCCGGGGGGTCTCACTGAAGCTCTCTTT. The encoded protein is CASSQDPGGLTEALF.